What follows are 4 T cell receptor beta chains derived from one specimen sequenced in a study of CD8 T cells in Susac syndrome. A quantity of about 0.5 to 1 ug RNA underwent reverse transcription using random hexamers. TCRdb independently ran MiXCR on the immunoSEQ multiplex PCR reads; one entry per CDR3 protein. The sample holds hundreds of thousands of distinct CDR3 sequences, about 94% seen once. Source material: CD4+ T cells from PBMCs. The receptors stem from a human donor with Susac syndrome.

The CDR3 here is CASSQGGPGQGRTGELFF. The CDR3 region has the DNA TGTGCCAGCAGCCAAGGTGGCCCGGGACAGGGGAGGACCGGGGAGCTGTTTTTT. The chain couples TRBV3-1 to TRBJ2-2, with 10 bases that match TRBD1. The CDR3 spans 18 residues. Germline CDR1 is LGHDT and CDR2 is YNNKEL (reference sequence). The J segment lost 5 bases and the V segment lost 1 base, leaving 10 bases of the junction unmatched.

V and J are TRBV24-1 and TRBJ2-1; 12 nucleotides line up with TRBD2. The V and J ends lost 3 bases and 6 bases, in that order; junction bases with no gene match: 2. The CDR3 has 15 residues. Germline loops: CDR1 KGHDR, CDR2 SFDVKD. This CDR3 reads CATSDASGRANEQFF. CDR3 DNA: TGTGCCACCAGTGATGCTAGCGGGAGGGCCAATGAGCAGTTCTTC.

The V and J genes are TRBV12-3 or TRBV12-4 and TRBJ1-5; the D is unclear. Trimming removed 8 bases at V and 8 bases at J, with 19 bases between. The CDR3 runs 14 residues. CDR3 coding DNA: TGTGCCAGCGCCTTAGAAGCGGCAATCAAGCCCCAGCATTTT. Amino acids: CASALEAAIKPQHF.

Here the CDR3 reads CASSQLGTRRPYGYTF. CDR3 sequence (DNA): TGCGCCAGCAGCCAGCTGGGGACCCGGAGGCCCTATGGCTACACCTTC. The chain has TRBV4-1 and TRBJ1-2, with a possible D match to TRBD1 (5 bases). Trimming left V 3 bases short and J 4 bases short, with 18 bases between. Germline V gene data show CDR1 as MGHRA and CDR2 as YSYEKL. The length of the CDR3 is 16 residues.